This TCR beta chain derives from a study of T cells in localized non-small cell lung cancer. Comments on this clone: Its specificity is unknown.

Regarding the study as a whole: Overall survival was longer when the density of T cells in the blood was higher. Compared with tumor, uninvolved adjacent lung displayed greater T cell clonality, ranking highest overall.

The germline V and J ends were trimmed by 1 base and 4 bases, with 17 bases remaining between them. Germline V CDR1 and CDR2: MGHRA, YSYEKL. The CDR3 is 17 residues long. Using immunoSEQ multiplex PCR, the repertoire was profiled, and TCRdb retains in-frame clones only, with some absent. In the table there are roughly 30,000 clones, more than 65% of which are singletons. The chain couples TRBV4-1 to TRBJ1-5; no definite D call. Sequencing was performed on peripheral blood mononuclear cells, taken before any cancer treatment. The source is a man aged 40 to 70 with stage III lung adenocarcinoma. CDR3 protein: CASSQVNLVDQNQPQHF. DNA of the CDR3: TGCGCCAGCAGCCAAGTTAACCTGGTCGATCAAAATCAGCCCCAGCATTTT.